This T cell receptor beta chain derives from a study of shared clonotypes between healthy human individuals. The CDR3 runs to 15 residues. With 4 bases clipped from V and 7 bases from J, the junction kept 7 bases outside the gene matches. Germline-derived CDR1 and CDR2 are SGHRS and YFSETQ. The data were produced by immunoSEQ multiplex PCR, yet TCRdb's version contains in-frame clones alone and is incomplete. The table shows more than 2,000,000 clones, with about 92% occurring only once. The material sequenced was naive CD4+ T cells from PBMCs. As for subset: CD45RA+ positively selected. The V call is TRBV5-1, the J call TRBJ2-2, with TRBD2 matching 10 bases. The TCR comes from a man aged 18-30 years in good health. Some clones in this sample may be carry-over from other donors' samples. The CDR3 is CASSEAGGPNGELFF. The CDR3 DNA sequence: TGCGCCAGCAGCGAAGCGGGAGGGCCGAACGGGGAGCTGTTTTTT.